Included here is one T cell receptor beta chain sequence, with context. In its sample, this clone was seen once. No cognate antigen has been identified for it. No quality values exist for individual bases; no much larger clone is one base distant. The sample comes from a study of T cell responses to AZD1222 COVID-19 vaccine (dated by TCRdb to the early 2020s). With regard to the full study: TCR sequencing was performed for about 250 trial participants, of whom about 200 were given two doses of AZD1222 and approximately 26 were given two doses of MenACWY control vaccine. Trial participants were enrolled by age into subgroups of 18-55, 56-69 and 70-plus years, and roughly 160, 29 and 62 TCR-sequenced participants, respectively, were included in these subgroups. Study-wide conclusions, independent of this receptor: Nearly half of unique spike-specific TCRs reportedly recognized epitopes outside regions mutated in the B.1.351 and B.1.1.7 variants. Participants were mostly white British and included more females than males, and it was suggested by the authors that clonal diversity may have been underestimated. Spike-specific TCR breadth and depth rose significantly after two AZD1222 doses compared with day 0 and with MenACWY recipients. In the small 56-69-year group, the increase in depth fell short of significance, most likely because of low power. Conclusions about previously exposed vaccinees are limited because only six or seven AZD1222 recipients were SARS-CoV-2 seropositive at baseline. No day 14 peak-response samples were available, so repertoires were characterized only after the peak T cell response. The whole spike protein was spanned by vaccine-associated CD4 TCRs, and dominant responses were seen in regions 160-218 and 743-854.

The germline V gene provides CDR1 SGHDN and CDR2 FVKESK. V lost 5 bases and J lost 0 bases, and the count of bases not matched to a germline gene is 13. From the cysteine through the phenylalanine, the CDR3 covers 18 amino acids. This entry keeps only the CDR3 DNA: 54 bases, framed from base 1. The CDR3 regions of human TCRbeta chains were analyzed by immunosequencing. Per the original workflow: TCRs in the repertoires were matched against a reference library of SARS-CoV-2-specific TCRs that had been generated with the MIRA antigen-specificity platform. Breadth was defined as the fraction of unique TCRs that were SARS-CoV-2-associated, and depth was defined as the fraction of total T cells that were SARS-CoV-2-associated. Using the MIRA data, every spike-specific TCR was mapped to the spike region that the TCR reacted to and assigned to either a CD4 or a CD8 class. Log10-transformed breadth and depth values were compared by one-way ANOVA with Sidak's multiple comparisons tests. TCRdb provides this immuneACCESS table in a form limited to in-frame rearrangements. Some clones are lacking; in checked studies, under half of them reflect an unresolved V gene, and why the rest are absent is not known. That table supplies the V and J calls and clone size; D and trimming were determined from the DNA. The sample profile shows 75,000 to 85,000 clones; around nine tenths of them were found once. Under 14% of the sample rests with the top ten.

The sample's time point, from its label and the paper: about 28 days (+/-7) after the second vaccine dose. Because spike-specific TCR depth and breadth did not differ between the two schedules, AZD1222 recipients who got a second dose at roughly 4 weeks were pooled with those who got a second dose at roughly 12 weeks. The vaccinee samples were drawn from two UK trials, COV001 and COV002, one of which was a single-blind randomized controlled phase 2/3 trial testing AZD1222 (ChAdOx1 nCoV-19) in healthy adults. For TCRbeta chain sequencing, PBMC samples from trial participants were taken at day 0 and at day 28 after the second dose.

This receptor chain uses TRBV14 and TRBJ1-3; 7 bases in the junction line up with TRBD1. This TCR was recovered from an adult who received the AZD1222 COVID-19 vaccine. The sample here was peripheral blood, taken 28 days after the second AZD1222 dose. The CDR3 is CASSSPGQLIASGNTIYF. The nucleotide sequence is TGTGCCAGCAGCTCGCCGGGACAGCTAATCGCCTCTGGAAACACCATATATTTT.